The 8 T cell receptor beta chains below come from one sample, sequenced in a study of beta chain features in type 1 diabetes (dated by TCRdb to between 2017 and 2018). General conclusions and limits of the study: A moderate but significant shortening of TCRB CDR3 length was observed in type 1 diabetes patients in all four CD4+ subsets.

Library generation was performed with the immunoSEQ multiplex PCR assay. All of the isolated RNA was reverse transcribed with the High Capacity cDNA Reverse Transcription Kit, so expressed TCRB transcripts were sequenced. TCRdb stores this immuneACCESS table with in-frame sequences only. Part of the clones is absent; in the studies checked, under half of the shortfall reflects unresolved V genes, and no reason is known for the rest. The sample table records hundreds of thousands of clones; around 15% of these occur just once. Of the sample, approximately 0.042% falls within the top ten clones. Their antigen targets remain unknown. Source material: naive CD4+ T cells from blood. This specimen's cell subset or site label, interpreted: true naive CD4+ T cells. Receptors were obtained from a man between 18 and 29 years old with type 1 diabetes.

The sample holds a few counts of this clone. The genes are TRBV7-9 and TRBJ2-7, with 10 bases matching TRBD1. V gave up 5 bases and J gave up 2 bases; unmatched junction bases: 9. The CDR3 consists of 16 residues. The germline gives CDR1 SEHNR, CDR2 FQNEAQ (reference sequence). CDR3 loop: CASSPPGQGTTYEQYF. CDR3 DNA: TGTGCCAGCAGCCCCCCGGGACAGGGGACAACCTACGAGCAGTACTTC.

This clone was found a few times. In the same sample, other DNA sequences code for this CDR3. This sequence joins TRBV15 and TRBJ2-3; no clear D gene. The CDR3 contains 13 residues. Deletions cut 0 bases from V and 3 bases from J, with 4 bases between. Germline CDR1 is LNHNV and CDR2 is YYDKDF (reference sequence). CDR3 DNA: TGTGCCACCAGCAGAGAGGGGACAGATACGCAGTATTTT. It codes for CATSREGTDTQYF. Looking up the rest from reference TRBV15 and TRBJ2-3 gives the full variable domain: DAMVIQNPRYQVTQFGKPVTLSCSQTLNHNVMYWYQQKSSQAPKLLFHYYDKDFNNEADTPDNFQSRRPNTSFCFLDIRSPGLGDTAMYLCATSREGTDTQYFGPGTRLTVL.

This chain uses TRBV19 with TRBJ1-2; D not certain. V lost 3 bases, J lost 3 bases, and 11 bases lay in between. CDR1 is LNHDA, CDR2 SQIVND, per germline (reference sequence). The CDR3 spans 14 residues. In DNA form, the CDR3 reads TGTGCCAGTAGTATCCCGGCAGGACACTATGGCTACACCTTC. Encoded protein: CASSIPAGHYGYTF.

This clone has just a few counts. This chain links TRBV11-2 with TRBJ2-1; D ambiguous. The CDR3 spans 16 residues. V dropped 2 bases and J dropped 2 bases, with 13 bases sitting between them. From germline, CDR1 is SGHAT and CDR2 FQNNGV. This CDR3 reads CASSLRPRGAYNEQFF. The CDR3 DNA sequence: TGTGCCAGCAGCTTACGCCCGCGAGGCGCCTACAATGAGCAGTTCTTC. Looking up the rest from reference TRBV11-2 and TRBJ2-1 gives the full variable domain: EAGVAQSPRYKIIEKRQSVAFWCNPISGHATLYWYQQILGQGPKLLIQFQNNGVVDDSQLPKDRFSAERLKGVDSTLKIQPAKLEDSAVYLCASSLRPRGAYNEQFFGPGTRLTVL.

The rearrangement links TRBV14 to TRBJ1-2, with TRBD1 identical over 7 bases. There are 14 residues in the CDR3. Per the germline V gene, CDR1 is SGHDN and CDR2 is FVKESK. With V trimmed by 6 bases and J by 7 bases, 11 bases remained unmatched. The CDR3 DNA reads TGTGCCAGCAGTGCAACCTGGACAGGTATTGGCTACACCTTC. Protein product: CASSATWTGIGYTF.

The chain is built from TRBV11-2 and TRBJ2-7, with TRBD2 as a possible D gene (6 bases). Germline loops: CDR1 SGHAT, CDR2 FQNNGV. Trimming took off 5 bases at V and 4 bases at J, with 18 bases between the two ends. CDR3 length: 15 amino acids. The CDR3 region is CASSLGRQGAYEQYF. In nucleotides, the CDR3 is TGTGCCAGCAGCCTAGGGAGGCAGGGCGCGTACGAGCAGTACTTC.

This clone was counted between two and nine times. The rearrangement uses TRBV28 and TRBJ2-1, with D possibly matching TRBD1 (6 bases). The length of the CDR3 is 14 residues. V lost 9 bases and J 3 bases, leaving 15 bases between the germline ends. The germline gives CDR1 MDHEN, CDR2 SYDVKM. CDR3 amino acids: CASIRDIDYNEQFF. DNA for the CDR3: TGTGCCAGTATCCGGGACATAGACTACAATGAGCAGTTCTTC.

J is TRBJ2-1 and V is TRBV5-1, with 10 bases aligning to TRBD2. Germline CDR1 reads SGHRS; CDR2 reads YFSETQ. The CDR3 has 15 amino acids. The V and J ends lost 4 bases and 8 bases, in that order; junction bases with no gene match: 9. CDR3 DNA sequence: TGCGCCAGCAGCGGGTCTAGCGGGAGTTTTTATGAGCAGTTCTTC. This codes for CASSGSSGSFYEQFF.